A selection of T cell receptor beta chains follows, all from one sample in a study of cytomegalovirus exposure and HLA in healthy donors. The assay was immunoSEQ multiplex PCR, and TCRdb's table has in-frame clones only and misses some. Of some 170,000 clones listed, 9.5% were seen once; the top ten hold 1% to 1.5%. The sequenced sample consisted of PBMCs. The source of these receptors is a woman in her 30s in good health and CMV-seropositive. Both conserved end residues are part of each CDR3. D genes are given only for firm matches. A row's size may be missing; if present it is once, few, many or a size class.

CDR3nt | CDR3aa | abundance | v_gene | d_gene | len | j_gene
TGTGCCAGCAACACAGGGATCTATGGCTACACCTTC | CASNTGIYGYTF | - | TRBV2 | - | 12 | TRBJ1-2
TGTGCCAGCAGTCCTCTTACCCAGGGGGCAAGTGGCTACACCTTC | CASSPLTQGASGYTF | - | TRBV27 | TRBD1 | 15 | TRBJ1-2
TGTGCCAGCAGCTACACCGCCTCAGGGGGCGTGTACGAGCAGTACTTC | CASSYTASGGVYEQYF | few | TRBV6-5 | TRBD1 | 16 | TRBJ2-7
TGCGCCAGCGGTGGCACGGGACTGCAGTTCTTC | CASGGTGLQFF | - | TRBV10-1 | - | 11 | TRBJ2-1
TGTGCCAGCAGCTTAGCGGGGACAGTCCAAGAGACCCAGTACTTC | CASSLAGTVQETQYF | - | TRBV7-8 | TRBD1 | 15 | TRBJ2-5
TGTGCCAGTAGTATTCGAGGGAGTGGGTACGAGCAGTACTTC | CASSIRGSGYEQYF | - | TRBV19 | - | 14 | TRBJ2-7
TGCGCCAGCAGTGACCCAAGGTACAGGGCCTCCTACGAGCAGTACTTC | CASSDPRYRASYEQYF | few | TRBV10-2 | - | 16 | TRBJ2-7
TGTGCCAGCAGCGTCAGCGGGAGAACCTACAATGAGCAGTTCTTC | CASSVSGRTYNEQFF | few | TRBV11-2 | TRBD2 | 15 | TRBJ2-1
TGTGCCAGCAGTGCGGGACAGGCCTCCTACAATGAGCAGTTCTTC | CASSAGQASYNEQFF | - | TRBV5-6 | TRBD1 | 15 | TRBJ2-1
TGCAGCGTTGACGGGACTCCCTCCGGCGAGCAGTACTTC | CSVDGTPSGEQYF | - | TRBV29-1 | - | 13 | TRBJ2-7
TGTGCCAGCACCAGGGGGCTCGGGACTGAAGCTTTCTTT | CASTRGLGTEAFF | - | TRBV6-6 | TRBD1 | 13 | TRBJ1-1
TGTGCCATCAGGTCGCGCTCTGGAAACACCATATATTTT | CAIRSRSGNTIYF | - | TRBV10-3 | - | 13 | TRBJ1-3
TGCAGCGTTGAGAGCGGGGAGGGGACAGATACGCAGTATTTT | CSVESGEGTDTQYF | few | TRBV29-1 | TRBD2 | 14 | TRBJ2-3
TGTGCCAGCTCACCTTACCGGGTCCCGAACACCGGGGAGCTGTTTTTT | CASSPYRVPNTGELFF | - | TRBV18 | - | 16 | TRBJ2-2
TGCAGCGTTCCCCGGACTAGCGGGAATCCTCCTGGGGCCAACGTCCTGACTTTC | CSVPRTSGNPPGANVLTF | - | TRBV29-1 | TRBD2 | 18 | TRBJ2-6
TGCGCCAGCAGCCAAGATGGGACAGGATTAGAAGAAAAACTGTTTTTT | CASSQDGTGLEEKLFF | once | TRBV4-1 | TRBD1 | 16 | TRBJ1-4
TGTGCCAGCAGCTTGGGCCTAGCGGGGCATGAGCAGTTCTTC | CASSLGLAGHEQFF | few | TRBV7-9 | TRBD2 | 14 | TRBJ2-1
TGTGCCAGTAGTATAGATGGGGCAGCGATAAACACTGAAGCTTTCTTT | CASSIDGAAINTEAFF | - | TRBV19 | - | 16 | TRBJ1-1
TGTGCCAGCAGCTTTCGACTAGCGGGAGGTGAGCAGTACTTC | CASSFRLAGGEQYF | - | TRBV5-4 | TRBD2 | 14 | TRBJ2-7
TGCGCCAGCACTAGCGGGAGGGCCGCAAGACAGTTCTTC | CASTSGRAARQFF | few | TRBV10-1 | TRBD2 | 13 | TRBJ2-1
TGTGCCAGTAGTATGCTAGCGGGAGGATATACGCAGTATTTT | CASSMLAGGYTQYF | few | TRBV19 | TRBD2 | 14 | TRBJ2-3
TGTGCCAGCAGCTTAGAGGATGGTCGCGGGAGGGCGAACGATACGCAGTATTTT | CASSLEDGRGRANDTQYF | - | TRBV7-9 | TRBD2 | 18 | TRBJ2-3
TGTGCCAGCAGCTTAGACGGGAGTCCTTACACAGATACGCAGTATTTT | CASSLDGSPYTDTQYF | few | TRBV7-8 | - | 16 | TRBJ2-3
TGTGCCAGTAGTCGGGGAATCCATACCGGGGAGCTGTTTTTT | CASSRGIHTGELFF | few | TRBV19 | - | 14 | TRBJ2-2
TGCGCCAGCAGCCAGGTACAGGGGTACGAGCAGTTCTTC | CASSQVQGYEQFF | - | TRBV4-1 | TRBD1 | 13 | TRBJ2-1
TGTGCCTGGAGTTACGCCGGGACAGGGAGGGACGAGCAGTACTTC | CAWSYAGTGRDEQYF | - | TRBV30 | TRBD1 | 15 | TRBJ2-7